This T cell receptor (beta chain) originates from a study of vaccination effects on CD4 cells after COVID-19. In the study overall: There were two convalescent patients who gave samples 16 days and one week before vaccination. Findings of the study overall: Mainly new clones induced by vaccination were found among post-vaccine spike-reactive clones in convalescents.

Points on this clone: As yet, its antigen is unknown.

Profiled with immunoSEQ multiplex PCR; TCRdb holds only in-frame clones, not every one. The profile shows about 20,000 clones, roughly 74% of them singletons. Trimming cost V 1 base and J 0 bases, with 6 bases left between them. This CDR3 has 15 residues. Germline CDR1 is KGHSH and CDR2 is LQKENI. Within the ViraFEST assay, antigen-specific CD4+ T cells underwent expansion with viral peptide pools prior to sequencing. At the end of 10 days of culture, CD4+ T cells were isolated. A PCR test confirmed that the person had SARS-CoV-2 infection between March and December 2020. The chain uses TRBV18 and TRBJ1-4; D ambiguous. This specimen was CD4+ T cells from PBMCs cultured with a peptide pool, taken before COVID-19 vaccination. The sequence derives from a human donor who had a prior SARS-CoV-2 infection. Here the CDR3 reads CASSPQGPTNEKLFF. The CDR3 DNA sequence: TGTGCCAGCTCACCACAGGGCCCAACTAATGAAAAACTGTTTTTT.